This TCR beta chain was sequenced for a study of blood T cell repertoires in COVID-19. Study context: The United States, Italy and Spain were the sources of the acute and convalescent COVID-19 samples. T cells, B-cell-depleted T cells, or PBMCs supplied cDNA or gDNA.

Generated by immunoSEQ multiplex PCR, the TCRdb table keeps only in-frame clones and is missing some. The table includes around 210,000 clones, 70% to 90% detected once. Trimming removed 4 bases from V and 2 bases from J, with 9 bases in between. Germline values: CDR1 MNHEY, CDR2 SVGAGI. This CDR3 spans 13 amino acids. The sample taken for sequencing was peripheral blood. The receptor was isolated from a man aged 45-65 years with COVID-19, enrolled during active disease. The V gene is TRBV6-5, the J gene TRBJ2-7; maybe TRBD1 (5 bases). CDR3 DNA: TGTGCCAGCAGTTCGGGCAGGGCCTACGAGCAGTACTTC. Translating it yields CASSSGRAYEQYF.